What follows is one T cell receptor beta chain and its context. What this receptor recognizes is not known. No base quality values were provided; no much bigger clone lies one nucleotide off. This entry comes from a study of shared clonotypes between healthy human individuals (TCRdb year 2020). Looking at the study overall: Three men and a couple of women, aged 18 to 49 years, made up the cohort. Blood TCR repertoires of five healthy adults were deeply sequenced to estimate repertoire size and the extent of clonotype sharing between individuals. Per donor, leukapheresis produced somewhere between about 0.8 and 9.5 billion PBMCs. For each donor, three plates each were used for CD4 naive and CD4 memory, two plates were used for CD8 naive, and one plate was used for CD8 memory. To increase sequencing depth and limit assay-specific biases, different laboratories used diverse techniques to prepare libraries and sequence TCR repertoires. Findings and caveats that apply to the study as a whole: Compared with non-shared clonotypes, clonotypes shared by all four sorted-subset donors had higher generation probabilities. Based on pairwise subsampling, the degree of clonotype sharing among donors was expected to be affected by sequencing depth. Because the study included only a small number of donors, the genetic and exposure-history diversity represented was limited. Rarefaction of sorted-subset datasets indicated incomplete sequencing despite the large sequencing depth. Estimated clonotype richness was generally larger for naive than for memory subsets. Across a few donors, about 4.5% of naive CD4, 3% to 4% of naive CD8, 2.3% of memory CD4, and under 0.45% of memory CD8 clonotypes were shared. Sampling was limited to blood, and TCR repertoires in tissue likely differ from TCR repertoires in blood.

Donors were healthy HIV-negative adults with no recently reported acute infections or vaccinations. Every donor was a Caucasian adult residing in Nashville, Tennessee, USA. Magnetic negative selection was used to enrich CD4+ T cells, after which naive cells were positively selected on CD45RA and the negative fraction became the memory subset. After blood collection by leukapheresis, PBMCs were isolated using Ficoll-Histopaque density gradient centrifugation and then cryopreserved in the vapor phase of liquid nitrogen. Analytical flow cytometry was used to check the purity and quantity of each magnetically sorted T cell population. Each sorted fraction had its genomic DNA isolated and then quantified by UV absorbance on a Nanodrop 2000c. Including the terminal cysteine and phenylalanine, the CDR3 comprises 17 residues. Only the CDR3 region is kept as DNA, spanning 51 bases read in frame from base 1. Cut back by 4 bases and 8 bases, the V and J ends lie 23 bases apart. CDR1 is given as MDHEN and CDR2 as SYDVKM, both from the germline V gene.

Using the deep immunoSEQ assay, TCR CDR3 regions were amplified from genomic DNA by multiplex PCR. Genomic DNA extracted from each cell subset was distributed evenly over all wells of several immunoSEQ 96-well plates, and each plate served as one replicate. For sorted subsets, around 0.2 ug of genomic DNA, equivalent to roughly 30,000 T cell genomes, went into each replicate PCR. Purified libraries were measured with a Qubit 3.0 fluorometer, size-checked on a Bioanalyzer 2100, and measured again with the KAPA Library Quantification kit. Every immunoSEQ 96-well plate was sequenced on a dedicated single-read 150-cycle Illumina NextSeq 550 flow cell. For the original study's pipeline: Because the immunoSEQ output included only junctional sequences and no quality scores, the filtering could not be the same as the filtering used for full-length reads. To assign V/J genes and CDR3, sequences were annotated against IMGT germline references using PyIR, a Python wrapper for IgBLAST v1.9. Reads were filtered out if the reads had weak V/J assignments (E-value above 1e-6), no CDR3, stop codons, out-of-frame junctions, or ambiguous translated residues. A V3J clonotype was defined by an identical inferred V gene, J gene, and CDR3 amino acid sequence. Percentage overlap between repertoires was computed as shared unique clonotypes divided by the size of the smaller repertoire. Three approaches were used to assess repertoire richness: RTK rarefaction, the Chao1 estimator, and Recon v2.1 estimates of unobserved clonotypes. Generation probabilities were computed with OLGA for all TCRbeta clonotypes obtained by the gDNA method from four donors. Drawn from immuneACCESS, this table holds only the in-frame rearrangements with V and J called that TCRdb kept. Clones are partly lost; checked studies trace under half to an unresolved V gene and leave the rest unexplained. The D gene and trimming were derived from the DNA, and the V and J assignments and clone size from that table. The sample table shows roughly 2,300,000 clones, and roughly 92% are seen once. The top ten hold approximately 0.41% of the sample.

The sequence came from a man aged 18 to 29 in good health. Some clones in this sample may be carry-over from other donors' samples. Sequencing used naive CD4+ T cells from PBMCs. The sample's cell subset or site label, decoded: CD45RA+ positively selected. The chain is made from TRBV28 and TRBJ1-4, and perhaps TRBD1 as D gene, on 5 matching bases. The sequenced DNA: TGTGCCAGCAGTTCTCTCACCTTCAGGGTGGCCTGGGAAAAACTGTTTTTT. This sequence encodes CASSSLTFRVAWEKLFF.